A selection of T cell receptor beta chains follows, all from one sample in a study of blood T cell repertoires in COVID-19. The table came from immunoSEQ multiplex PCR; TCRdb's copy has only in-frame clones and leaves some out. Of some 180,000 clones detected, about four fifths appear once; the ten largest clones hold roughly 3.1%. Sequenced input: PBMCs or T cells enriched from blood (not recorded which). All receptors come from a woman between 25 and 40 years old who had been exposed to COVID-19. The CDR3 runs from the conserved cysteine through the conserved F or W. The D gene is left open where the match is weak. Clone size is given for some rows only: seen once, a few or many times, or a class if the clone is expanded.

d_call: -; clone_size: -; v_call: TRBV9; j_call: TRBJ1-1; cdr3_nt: TGTGCCAGCAGCGTTCAGATGAACACTGAAGCTTTCTTT; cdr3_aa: CASSVQMNTEAFF
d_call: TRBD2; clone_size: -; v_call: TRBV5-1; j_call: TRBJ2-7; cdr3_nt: TGCGCCAGCAGCTTACCGGGCGGGGGGGCATACGAGCAGTACTTC; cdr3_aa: CASSLPGGGAYEQYF
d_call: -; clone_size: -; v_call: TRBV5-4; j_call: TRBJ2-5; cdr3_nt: TGTGCCAGCAGCTTGGCATCCGGACAGAAAGAGACCCAGTACTTC; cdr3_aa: CASSLASGQKETQYF
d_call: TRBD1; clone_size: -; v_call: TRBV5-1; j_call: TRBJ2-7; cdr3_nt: TGCGCCAGCAGCTTGGTGGACAGGGACTACGAGCAGTACTTC; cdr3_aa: CASSLVDRDYEQYF
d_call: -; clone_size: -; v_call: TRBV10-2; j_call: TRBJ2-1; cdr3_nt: TGCGCCAGCAGTGAAGGGAGTAGCTCCTACAATGAGCAGTTCTTC; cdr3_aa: CASSEGSSSYNEQFF
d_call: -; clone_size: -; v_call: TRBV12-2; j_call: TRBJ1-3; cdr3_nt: -; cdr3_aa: CASRLPTGAQVGSGNTIYF
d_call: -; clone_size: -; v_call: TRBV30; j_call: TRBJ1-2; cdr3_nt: TGTGCCTGGAGTGTAACCCCCAGGGAAGGCTACACCTTC; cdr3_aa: CAWSVTPREGYTF
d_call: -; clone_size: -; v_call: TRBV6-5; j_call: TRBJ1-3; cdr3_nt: TGTGCCAGCAGTTACTCGCTAACAGGGAGAAACACCATATATTTT; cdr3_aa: CASSYSLTGRNTIYF
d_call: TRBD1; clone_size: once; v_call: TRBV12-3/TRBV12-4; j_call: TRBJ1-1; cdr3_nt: TGTGCCAGCCAGGGGGGCACTGAAGCTTTCTTT; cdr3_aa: CASQGGTEAFF
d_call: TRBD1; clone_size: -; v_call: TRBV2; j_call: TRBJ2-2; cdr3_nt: TGTGCCAGCCGACCCGGACAGGGGGCGACCGGGGAGCTGTTTTTT; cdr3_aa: CASRPGQGATGELFF
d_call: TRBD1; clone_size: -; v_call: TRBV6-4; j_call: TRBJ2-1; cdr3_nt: TGTGCCAGCAGTGAACCCAGGGGGCTCTCCTACAATGAGCAGTTCTTC; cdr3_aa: CASSEPRGLSYNEQFF
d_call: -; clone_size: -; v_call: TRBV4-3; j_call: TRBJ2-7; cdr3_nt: TGCGCCAGCAGCCAAGGGGGCGGATTCAACTCCTACGAGCAGTACTTC; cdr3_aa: CASSQGGGFNSYEQYF
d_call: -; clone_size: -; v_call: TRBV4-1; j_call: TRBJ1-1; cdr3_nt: TGCGCCAGCAATAGAGGCACTGAAGCTTTCTTT; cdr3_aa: CASNRGTEAFF
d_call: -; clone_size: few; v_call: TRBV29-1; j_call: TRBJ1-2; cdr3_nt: TGCAGCGCCATCCCTGTACTAAGCGCTGGCTACACCTTC; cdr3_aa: CSAIPVLSAGYTF
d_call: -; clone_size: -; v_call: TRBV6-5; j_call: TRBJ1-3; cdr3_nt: TGTGCCAGCAGTTACTCGGGGGCCAGCTCTGGAAACACCATATATTTT; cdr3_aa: CASSYSGASSGNTIYF
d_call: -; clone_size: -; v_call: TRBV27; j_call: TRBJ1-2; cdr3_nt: TGTGCCAGCAGTTTAACTAGGACTGGTTATGGCTACACCTTC; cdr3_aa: CASSLTRTGYGYTF
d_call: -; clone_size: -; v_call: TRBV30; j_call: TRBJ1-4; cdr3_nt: TGTGCCTGGAGTATCGGGGGAGGGAATGAAAAACTGTTTTTT; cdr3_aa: CAWSIGGGNEKLFF
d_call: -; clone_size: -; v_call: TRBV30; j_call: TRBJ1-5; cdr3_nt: TGTGCCTGGAGTGCGGCGGGGAGCAATCAGCCCCAGCATTTT; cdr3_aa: CAWSAAGSNQPQHF
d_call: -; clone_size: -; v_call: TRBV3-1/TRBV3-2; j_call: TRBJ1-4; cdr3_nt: TGTGCCAGCAGCCAAAGGGGGTTTAATGAAAAACTGTTTTTT; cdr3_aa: CASSQRGFNEKLFF
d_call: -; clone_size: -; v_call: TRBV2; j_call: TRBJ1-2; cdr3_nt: TGTGCCAGCACAGACAGGAAGGGTTATGGCTACACCTTC; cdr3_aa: CASTDRKGYGYTF
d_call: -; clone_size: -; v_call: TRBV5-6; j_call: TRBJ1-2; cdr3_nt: TGTGCCAGCAGCTTGAACAGGGACTATGGCTACACCTTC; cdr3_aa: CASSLNRDYGYTF
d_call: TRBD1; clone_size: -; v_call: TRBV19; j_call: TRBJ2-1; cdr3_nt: TGTGCCAGTAGTACTGGACAGGGTTTTTACAATGAGCAGTTCTTC; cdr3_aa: CASSTGQGFYNEQFF
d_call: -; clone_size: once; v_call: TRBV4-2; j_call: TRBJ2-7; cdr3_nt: TGTGCCAGCAGCCAAGAGATTCGGCGGGGGCCTAACTACGAGCAGTACTTC; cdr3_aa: CASSQEIRRGPNYEQYF
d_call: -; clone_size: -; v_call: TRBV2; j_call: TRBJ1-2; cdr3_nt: TGTGCCAGCAGTGAACAAATTCCTGGCTACACCTTC; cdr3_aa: CASSEQIPGYTF
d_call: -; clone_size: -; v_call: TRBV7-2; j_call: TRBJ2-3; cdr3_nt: TGTGCCAGCAGCCCCCCCTGGACCCTAAGGGAGACAGATACGCAGTATTTT; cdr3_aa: CASSPPWTLRETDTQYF
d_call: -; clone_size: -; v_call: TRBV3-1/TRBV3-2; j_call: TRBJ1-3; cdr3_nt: TGTGCCAGCAGTCGAGACAGGAGCTCTGGAAACACCATATATTTT; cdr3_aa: CASSRDRSSGNTIYF
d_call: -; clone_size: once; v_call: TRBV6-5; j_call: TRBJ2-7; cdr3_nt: TGTGCCAGCAGACAGGGTTCCTACGAGCAGTACTTC; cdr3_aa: CASRQGSYEQYF
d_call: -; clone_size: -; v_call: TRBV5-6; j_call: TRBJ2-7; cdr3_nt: TGTGCCAGCAGCTCAGGCGGGACAGTACTTATTTTCAGCTCCTACGAGCAGTACTTC; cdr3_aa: CASSSGGTVLIFSSYEQYF
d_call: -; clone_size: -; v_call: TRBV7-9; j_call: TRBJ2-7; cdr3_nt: TGTGCCAGCAGCTTAAGCCAGGGGGGCCACGAGCAGTACTTC; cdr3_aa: CASSLSQGGHEQYF
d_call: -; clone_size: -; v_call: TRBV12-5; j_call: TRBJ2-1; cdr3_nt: TGTGCTAGTGGTTTTGAGCGGGTTGGAGACAATGAGCAGTTCTTC; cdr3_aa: CASGFERVGDNEQFF
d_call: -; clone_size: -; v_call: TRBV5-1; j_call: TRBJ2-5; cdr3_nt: TGCGCCAGCAGCTATTTGGGGAGCCAAGAGACCCAGTACTTC; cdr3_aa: CASSYLGSQETQYF
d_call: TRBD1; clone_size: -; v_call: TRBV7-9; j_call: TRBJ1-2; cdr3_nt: TGTGCCAGCAGCTTAGCGGGGGACAGCTACTATGGCTACACCTTC; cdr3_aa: CASSLAGDSYYGYTF
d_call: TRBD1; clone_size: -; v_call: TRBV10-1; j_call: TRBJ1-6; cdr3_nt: TGCGCCAGCAGTGAAGCCAGGGGGCTTTCACCCCTCCACTTT; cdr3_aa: CASSEARGLSPLHF
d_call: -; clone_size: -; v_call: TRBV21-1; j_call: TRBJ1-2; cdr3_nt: TGTGCCAGCAGCAAACGGAGAAGGAGGGGGCGGGACTATGGCTACACCTTC; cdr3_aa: CASSKRRRRGRDYGYTF
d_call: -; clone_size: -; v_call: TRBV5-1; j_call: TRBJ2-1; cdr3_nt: TGCGCCAGCAGCCCTGGACTCTCCTACAATGAGCAGTTCTTC; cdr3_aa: CASSPGLSYNEQFF
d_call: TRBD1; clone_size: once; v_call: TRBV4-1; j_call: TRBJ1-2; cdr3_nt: TGCGCCAGCAGCCAAGGGACAGGGCTTAACTATGGCTACACCTTC; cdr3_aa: CASSQGTGLNYGYTF
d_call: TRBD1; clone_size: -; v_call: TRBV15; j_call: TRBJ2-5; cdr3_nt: TGTGCCACCAGCAGAGGGTGGGGACAGGCAAGACAAGAGACCCAGTACTTC; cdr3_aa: CATSRGWGQARQETQYF
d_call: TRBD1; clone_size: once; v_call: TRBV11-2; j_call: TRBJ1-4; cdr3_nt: TGTGCCAGCAGCTTCGGGGACAGGGGAAGGTTGAGTGAAAAACTGTTTTTT; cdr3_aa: CASSFGDRGRLSEKLFF
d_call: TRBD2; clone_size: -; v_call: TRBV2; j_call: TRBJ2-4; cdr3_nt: TGTGCCAGCAGTGAAGCGCAGCAGCGGGGTGGGTCGTACTTC; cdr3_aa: CASSEAQQRGGSYF
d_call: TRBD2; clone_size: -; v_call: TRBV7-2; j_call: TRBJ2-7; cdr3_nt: TGTGCCAGCATCGCACTGGGGGGGGAAGGGAACGAGCAGTACTTC; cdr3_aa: CASIALGGEGNEQYF
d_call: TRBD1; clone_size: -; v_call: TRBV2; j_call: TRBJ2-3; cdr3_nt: TGTGCCAGCAGCAGGACAGGGGCGCAGTATTTT; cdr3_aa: CASSRTGAQYF
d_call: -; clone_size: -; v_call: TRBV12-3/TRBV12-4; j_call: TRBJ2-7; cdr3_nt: TGTGCCACCGACTCGGGGGTCTCCTACGAGCAGTACTTC; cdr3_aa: CATDSGVSYEQYF
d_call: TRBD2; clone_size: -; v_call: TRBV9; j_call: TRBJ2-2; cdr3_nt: TGTGCCAGCAGCGGACTAGCGGGGGGACAACCCCACTTTAACACCGGGGAGCTGTTTTTT; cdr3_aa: CASSGLAGGQPHFNTGELFF
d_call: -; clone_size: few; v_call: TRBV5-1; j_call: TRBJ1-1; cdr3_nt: TGCGCCAGCAGGCCAAACCAGGGTTGGAACACTGAAGCTTTCTTT; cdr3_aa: CASRPNQGWNTEAFF
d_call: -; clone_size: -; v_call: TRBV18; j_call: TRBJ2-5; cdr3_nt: TGTGCCAGCTCCCCCCGGGAGTCAGACAGAGAGACCCAGTACTTC; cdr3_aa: CASSPRESDRETQYF
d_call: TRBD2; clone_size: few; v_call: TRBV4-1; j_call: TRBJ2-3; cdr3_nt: TGCGCCAGCAGCCTCACCAGCGGGGCAGATACGCAGTATTTT; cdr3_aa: CASSLTSGADTQYF
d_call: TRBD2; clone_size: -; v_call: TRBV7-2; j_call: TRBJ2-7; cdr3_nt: TGTGCCAGCAGCTTCGGAGCGGGGAGAACCTACGAGCAGTACTTC; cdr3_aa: CASSFGAGRTYEQYF
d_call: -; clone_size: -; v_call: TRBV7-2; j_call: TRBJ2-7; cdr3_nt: TGTGCCAGCAGCGTACAGGGGGGGTACTACGAGCAGTACTTC; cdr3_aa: CASSVQGGYYEQYF
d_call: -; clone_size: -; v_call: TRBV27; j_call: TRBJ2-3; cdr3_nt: TGTGCCAGCAGTTTCGGTTCAGATACGCAGTATTTT; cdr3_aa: CASSFGSDTQYF
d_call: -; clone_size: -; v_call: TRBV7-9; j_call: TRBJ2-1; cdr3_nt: TGTGCCAGCAGCTTCACATCGCAGGAGCAGTTCTTC; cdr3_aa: CASSFTSQEQFF